These 9 T cell receptor beta chains share one sample of origin, sequenced in a study of cytomegalovirus exposure and HLA in healthy donors. Primers included in the PCR were 60 Vbeta and 13 Jbeta primers. Only in-frame clones appear in the TCRdb table, and some are missing; sequencing was by immunoSEQ multiplex PCR. In the table there are 35,000 to 45,000 clones, about two thirds of which are singletons. The sequencing sample was made of PBMCs. These receptors were obtained from a man aged 60 to 69 in good health and CMV-seropositive.

This clone was observed a single time. The rearrangement uses TRBV28 and TRBJ2-3; D is possibly TRBD1 (5 bases). The ends were cut back, 5 bases at V and 5 bases at J, with 11 bases in the middle. The V gene's germline CDR1 is MDHEN and CDR2 SYDVKM. The CDR3 runs to 13 residues. CDR3 amino acids: CASSIRGQDTQYF. As DNA, the CDR3 is TGTGCCAGCAGTATACGAGGACAAGATACGCAGTATTTT. Filled out from reference TRBV28 and TRBJ2-3, the complete variable domain reads DVKVTQSSRYLVKRTGEKVFLECVQDMDHENMFWYRQDPGLGLRLIYFSYDVKMKEKGDIPEGYSVSREKKERFSLILESASTNQTSMYLCASSIRGQDTQYFGPGTRLTVL.

This clone has just a few counts. The chain recombines TRBV29-1 with TRBJ2-7; 8 bases agree with TRBD2. The CDR3 is 14 amino acids. V trimming: 5 bases; J trimming: 3 bases; junction bases outside the gene matches: 9. Germline CDR1 and CDR2: SQVTM and ANQGSEA. This CDR3 is CSVRSGISGYEQYF. CDR3 DNA sequence: TGCAGCGTTCGTAGCGGGATCTCAGGCTACGAGCAGTACTTC.

This chain uses TRBV7-8 with TRBJ2-5; 11 bases match TRBD2. V lost 5 bases, J lost 0 bases, and 8 bases stayed unmatched. Looked up from germline, CDR1 is SGHVS and CDR2 is FQNEAQ. This CDR3 comprises 17 residues. The chain's CDR3 is CASSPSLAGGYQETQYF. The CDR3 nucleotides are TGTGCCAGCAGCCCCTCCCTAGCGGGGGGTTACCAAGAGACCCAGTACTTC. Using reference TRBV7-8 and TRBJ2-5 for the parts outside the CDR3, the full variable domain is GAGVSQSPRYKVAKRGQDVALRCDPISGHVSLFWYQQALGQGPEFLTYFQNEAQLDKSGLPSDRFFAERPEGSVSTLKIQRTQQEDSAVYLCASSPSLAGGYQETQYFGPGTRLLVL.

The chain couples TRBV2 to TRBJ2-7; 10 positions agree with TRBD2. CDR1 and CDR2 from the germline V gene are SNHLY and FYNNEI. The CDR3 has 14 amino acids. V dropped 6 bases and J dropped 4; count of bases not matched to a gene: 6. In DNA form, the CDR3 reads TGTGCCAGCAGAGATCTAGCGGGGGCTTACGAGCAGTACTTC. It translates to CASRDLAGAYEQYF. Full variable domain (outside the CDR3, taken from reference TRBV2 and TRBJ2-7): EPEVTQTPSHQVTQMGQEVILRCVPISNHLYFYWYRQILGQKVEFLVSFYNNEISEKSEIFDDQFSVERPDGSNFTLKIRSTKLEDSAMYFCASRDLAGAYEQYFGPGTRLTVT.

The rearrangement joins TRBV2 to TRBJ2-1; 12 bases are a match to TRBD2. CDR1 is SNHLY, CDR2 FYNNEI, per germline. CDR3 size: 16 residues. Trimming took 4 bases from V and 6 from J; bases not matched to a gene: 7. The CDR3 nucleotides are TGTGCCAGCAGTGGAGACCGGACTAGCGGGACCAATGAGCAGTTCTTC. It encodes CASSGDRTSGTNEQFF.

This clone was detected once. V gene TRBV14 combines with J gene TRBJ2-5, with D perhaps matching TRBD1 (6 bases). Germline CDR1 is SGHDN and CDR2 is FVKESK. The CDR3 loop spans 16 amino acids. The ends were cut back, 3 bases at V and 2 bases at J, with 16 bases in the middle. The DNA of the CDR3 is TGTGCCAGCAGCCACGGCCGAGGGGGTACACAAGAGACCCAGTACTTC. It yields the protein CASSHGRGGTQETQYF.

The chain carries TRBV28 and TRBJ2-3; TRBD2 matches at 7 bases. Germline loops: CDR1 MDHEN, CDR2 SYDVKM. V dropped 2 bases and J dropped 4; count of bases not matched to a gene: 6. This CDR3 spans 15 amino acids. As DNA, the CDR3 is TGTGCCAGCAGTTTACCCCGGGGAGGGGCAGATACGCAGTATTTT. This translates into CASSLPRGGADTQYF.

This sequence joins TRBV2 and TRBJ2-7; 7 bases align to TRBD1. J gave up 5 bases and V 3 bases, and 7 bases lay outside the gene matches. The germline CDR1 and CDR2 sequences are SNHLY and FYNNEI. This CDR3 has 14 amino acids. CDR3 bases: TGTGCCAGCAGTGATCTTACAGGGGTCCACGAGCAGTACTTC. It is translated as CASSDLTGVHEQYF.

This chain links TRBV19 with TRBJ2-5, with 14 bases fitting TRBD2. V lost 6 bases and J lost 5; bases outside the gene matches: 8. Germline V CDR1 and CDR2: LNHDA, SQIVND (reference sequence). The CDR3 loop spans 16 amino acids. The CDR3: CASRRLAGGPGETQYF. The CDR3 nucleotides are TGTGCCAGTAGGCGACTAGCGGGAGGGCCGGGTGAGACCCAGTACTTC.